One TCR beta chain is described in this entry. Tagging with unique molecular identifiers was applied to individual cDNA molecules. TCRdb reanalysed the 5' RACE reads using MiXCR and keeps one entry per CDR3 protein. The sample lists 60,000 to 65,000 distinct CDR3 sequences; 7.5% to 10% were seen once. This entry comes from a study of early T cells in non-severe SARS-CoV-2 infection. As for the study in general: From unsorted whole blood, bulk RNA was sequenced, and the chains remained unpaired.

CDR3 length: 19 residues. Trimming removed 0 bases from V and 0 bases from J, with 15 bases in between. In germline, CDR1 is SGHTA, CDR2 FQGNSA. Input material: whole blood. This sequence was found in an adult who was a healthcare worker with PCR-confirmed SARS-CoV-2 infection or an uninfected control (not recorded which). The chain recombines TRBV7-2 with TRBJ2-6; TRBD2 is a possible D gene (6 bases). The CDR3 loop reads CASSLASGGESSGANVLTF. The CDR3 bases are TGTGCCAGCAGCTTAGCGAGTGGCGGGGAGAGCTCTGGGGCCAACGTCCTGACTTTC. Complete variable domain (other parts from reference TRBV7-2 and TRBJ2-6): GAGVSQSPSNKVTEKGKDVELRCDPISGHTALYWYRQSLGQGLEFLIYFQGNSAPDKSGLPSDRFSAERTGGSVSTLTIQRTQQEDSAVYLCASSLASGGESSGANVLTFGAGSRLTVL.